These 4 T cell receptor beta chains share one sample of origin, sequenced in a study of CD8+CD57+ T cells in acquired aplastic anemia. The template for TCR beta VDJ and CDR3 sequence profiling was genomic DNA. In TCRdb, the reads were re-called with MiXCR into one record per CDR3 protein. This repertoire shows more than 100,000 distinct CDR3 sequences, 48% found once; its top ten account for about 2.7%. Sequences were obtained from sorted CD4+, CD8+, or CD8+CD57+ T cells (not recorded which) from PBMCs. All receptors come from a human donor in good health, serving as a control.

The chain has TRBV25-1 and TRBJ1-4; TRBD1 matches at 9 bases. The junction had 2 bases not matched to a gene; V was cut back by 6 bases and J by 3 bases. Germline CDR1 MGHDK, CDR2 SYGVNS. The CDR3 sequence is 14 residues long. This chain's CDR3 is CASRRQGANEKLFF. In nucleotides, the CDR3 is TGTGCCAGCAGGAGACAGGGGGCTAATGAAAAACTGTTTTTT.

About this clonotype: Since a much larger clone is just one base distant, this may be a read error. The V and J genes are TRBV6-1 and TRBJ1-1, with a tentative D call TRBD1 (6 bases). The V and J ends lost 7 bases and 3 bases respectively, with 9 bases between them. Germline-derived CDR1 and CDR2 are MNHNS and SASEGT. This CDR3 is built from 12 residues. CDR3 region: CASMGGDTEAFF. The CDR3 DNA reads as TGTGCCAGCATGGGGGGCGACACTGAAGCTTTCTTT.

This clonotype was seen just once. The chain joins TRBV9 to TRBJ2-3, with 11 bases fitting TRBD1. This CDR3 is 16 amino acids long. The J segment lost 0 bases and the V segment lost 7 bases, leaving 7 bases of the junction unmatched. The germline V gene encodes CDR1 SGDLS and CDR2 YYNGEE. This CDR3 reads CASSGQGARSTDTQYF. The CDR3 DNA is TGTGCCAGCTCTGGACAGGGGGCAAGGAGCACAGATACGCAGTATTTT.

The rearrangement joins TRBV20-1 to TRBJ2-1; D is unresolved. The CDR3 length is 14 residues. Deletions cut 5 bases from V and 1 base from J, with 12 bases between. In germline, CDR1 is DFQATT, CDR2 SNEGSKA (reference sequence). The CDR3 nucleotides are TGCAGTGCTGGCGGTACACGGTCCTACAATGAGCAGTTCTTC. Translating it yields CSAGGTRSYNEQFF.